The following is a TCR beta chain sequence with its context. This receptor's antigen is unknown. It has no much larger one-base neighbor in the sample; base qualities were not kept. This sample was taken from a study of shared clonotypes between healthy human individuals (TCRdb year 2020). The study in broad terms: The cohort comprised a couple of women and a few men aged 18 to 49 years. Per donor, leukapheresis produced somewhere between about 0.94 and 9.5 billion PBMCs. For each donor, CD4 naive and CD4 memory were each run on three plates, CD8 naive on two plates, and CD8 memory on one plate. Different laboratories and diverse techniques were used to prepare libraries and sequence TCR repertoires, to increase sequencing depth and limit assay-specific biases. To estimate repertoire size and how much clonotypes are shared between individuals, the study performed deep sequencing of blood TCR repertoires from five healthy adults. The study at large found these results: Based on pairwise subsampling, the degree of clonotype sharing among donors was expected to be affected by sequencing depth. Sampling was restricted to blood, and TCR repertoires in tissue are likely to differ from TCR repertoires in blood. The small number of donors limited the genetic and exposure-history diversity represented. When several donors were compared, the shared fraction of clonotypes was around 5.1% for naive CD4, roughly 3.3% for naive CD8, more than 2% for memory CD4, and 0.35% to 0.4% for memory CD8. Clonotypes shared by all four sorted-subset donors showed higher generation probabilities than non-shared clonotypes. Naive subsets generally had larger estimated clonotype richness than memory subsets did. Incomplete sequencing was indicated by rarefaction of sorted-subset datasets, despite the large sequencing depth.

Using the deep immunoSEQ assay, multiplex PCR amplified TCR CDR3 regions from genomic DNA. Extracted genomic DNA from each cell subset was distributed evenly across all wells of several immunoSEQ 96-well plates, and each plate was treated as a replicate. For sorted subsets, each replicate PCR was loaded with approximately 200 ng genomic DNA, equivalent to roughly 30,000 T cell genomes. The purified libraries were quantified using a Qubit 3.0 fluorometer, sized with a Bioanalyzer 2100, and then quantified again using the KAPA Library Quantification kit. Each immunoSEQ 96-well plate was sequenced on its own single-read 150-cycle Illumina NextSeq 550 flow cell. The study's processing was this. The immunoSEQ output contained only junctional sequences without quality scores, so filtering could not match that applied to full-length reads. To assign V/J genes and CDR3, sequences were annotated using PyIR, a Python wrapper for IgBLAST v1.9, with IMGT germline references. Reads were removed for weak V/J assignments (E-value above 1e-6), missing CDR3, stop codons, out-of-frame junctions, or ambiguous translated residues. A V3J clonotype was defined by an identical inferred V gene, J gene, and CDR3 amino acid sequence. Percentage overlap between repertoires was calculated by dividing the number of shared unique clonotypes by the size of the smaller repertoire. Richness of each repertoire was evaluated using RTK rarefaction, the Chao1 estimator, and Recon v2.1 estimates of unobserved clonotypes. Generation probabilities for all TCRbeta clonotypes obtained by the gDNA method from four donors were computed using OLGA. Here the immuneACCESS table is served through TCRdb, limited to in-frame sequences with V and J called. Missing clones are a known gap in these copies; in checked studies unresolved V genes cover under half, and the rest lacks a known reason. V and J calls and clone size are those listed in that table; D and trimming were worked out from the DNA. This sample holds around 510,000 clones; approximately 95% were observed only once. The ten largest make up approximately 0.067% of the sample.

Healthy HIV-negative adults with no recently reported acute infections or vaccinations were included as donors. Every donor was a Caucasian adult living in Nashville, Tennessee, USA. Magnetic negative selection was used to enrich CD4+ T cells, after which naive cells were positively selected on CD45RA and the negative fraction became the memory subset. Blood was collected by leukapheresis, and PBMCs were isolated by Ficoll-Histopaque density gradient centrifugation and then cryopreserved in liquid nitrogen vapor phase. Analytical flow cytometry was used to check the purity and quantity of every magnetically sorted T cell population. From each sorted fraction, genomic DNA was isolated and quantified by UV absorbance on a Nanodrop 2000c. In the germline V gene, CDR1 corresponds to SQVTM and CDR2 to ANQGSEA. The CDR3 numbers 14 residues from cysteine through phenylalanine. The read is trimmed to its CDR3 DNA, 42 bases read in frame from base 1.

The sequence came from a woman in her 30s in good health. Recombination linked TRBV29-1 to TRBJ2-5, with TRBD1 identical over 11 junction bases. The J call may be incorrect, as the DNA end agrees better with TRBJ2-7. The specimen was naive CD4+ T cells sorted from blood. Read against the paper, the sample's cell subset or site label means: CD45RA+ positively selected. The CDR3: CSASGDRGTYEQYF. The nucleotide sequence reads as follows: TGCAGCGCCTCGGGGGACAGGGGGACCTACGAGCAGTACTTC.